This TCR beta chain originates from a study of spatial heterogeneity in lung cancer. The wider study: Beta-chain sequences consistently outnumbered alpha-chain sequences in detection. Each distinct TCR and UMI combination averaged more than ten appearances in raw reads. Study-level findings and limits: More often at tumor resection than at routine follow-up, ubiquitous expanded tumor TCRs were detected in the blood.

Every cDNA TCR molecule received its own unique molecular identifier. Via MiXCR, TCRdb re-called the 5' RACE reads, giving one row per CDR3 protein. In the table there are about 26,000 distinct CDR3 sequences, around 6.1% of which are singletons. The germline CDR1 and CDR2 sequences are LGHNA and YSLEER. The CDR3 length is 16 residues. Trimming cost V 0 bases and J 0 bases, with 11 bases left between them. Ten or more counts support this clonotype. Antigen: not known. The time point here: blood at routine non-recurrence follow-up after resection. Sequencing was performed on whole RNA extracted from tumor and nontumor lung tissue, or from frozen PBMC, and the material was left unsorted.

Material: PBMCs, obtained at follow-up. The chain recombines TRBV4-3 with TRBJ1-1; D unclear. The receptor's source is a male donor with early-stage non-small cell lung cancer. The CDR3 reads CASSQEVPRLNTEAFF. DNA for the CDR3: TGCGCCAGCAGCCAAGAGGTTCCACGGCTGAACACTGAAGCTTTCTTT.